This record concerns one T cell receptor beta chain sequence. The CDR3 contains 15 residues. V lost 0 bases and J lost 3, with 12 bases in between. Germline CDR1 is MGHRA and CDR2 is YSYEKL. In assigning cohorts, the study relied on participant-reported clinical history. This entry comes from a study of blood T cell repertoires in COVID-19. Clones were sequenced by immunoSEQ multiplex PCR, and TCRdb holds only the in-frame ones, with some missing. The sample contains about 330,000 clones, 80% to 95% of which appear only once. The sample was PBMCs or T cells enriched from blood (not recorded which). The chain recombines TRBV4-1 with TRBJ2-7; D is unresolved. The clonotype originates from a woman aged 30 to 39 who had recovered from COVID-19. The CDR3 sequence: CASSQDRGVVYEQYF. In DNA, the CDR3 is TGCGCCAGCAGCCAAGATCGCGGAGTAGTCTACGAGCAGTACTTC.